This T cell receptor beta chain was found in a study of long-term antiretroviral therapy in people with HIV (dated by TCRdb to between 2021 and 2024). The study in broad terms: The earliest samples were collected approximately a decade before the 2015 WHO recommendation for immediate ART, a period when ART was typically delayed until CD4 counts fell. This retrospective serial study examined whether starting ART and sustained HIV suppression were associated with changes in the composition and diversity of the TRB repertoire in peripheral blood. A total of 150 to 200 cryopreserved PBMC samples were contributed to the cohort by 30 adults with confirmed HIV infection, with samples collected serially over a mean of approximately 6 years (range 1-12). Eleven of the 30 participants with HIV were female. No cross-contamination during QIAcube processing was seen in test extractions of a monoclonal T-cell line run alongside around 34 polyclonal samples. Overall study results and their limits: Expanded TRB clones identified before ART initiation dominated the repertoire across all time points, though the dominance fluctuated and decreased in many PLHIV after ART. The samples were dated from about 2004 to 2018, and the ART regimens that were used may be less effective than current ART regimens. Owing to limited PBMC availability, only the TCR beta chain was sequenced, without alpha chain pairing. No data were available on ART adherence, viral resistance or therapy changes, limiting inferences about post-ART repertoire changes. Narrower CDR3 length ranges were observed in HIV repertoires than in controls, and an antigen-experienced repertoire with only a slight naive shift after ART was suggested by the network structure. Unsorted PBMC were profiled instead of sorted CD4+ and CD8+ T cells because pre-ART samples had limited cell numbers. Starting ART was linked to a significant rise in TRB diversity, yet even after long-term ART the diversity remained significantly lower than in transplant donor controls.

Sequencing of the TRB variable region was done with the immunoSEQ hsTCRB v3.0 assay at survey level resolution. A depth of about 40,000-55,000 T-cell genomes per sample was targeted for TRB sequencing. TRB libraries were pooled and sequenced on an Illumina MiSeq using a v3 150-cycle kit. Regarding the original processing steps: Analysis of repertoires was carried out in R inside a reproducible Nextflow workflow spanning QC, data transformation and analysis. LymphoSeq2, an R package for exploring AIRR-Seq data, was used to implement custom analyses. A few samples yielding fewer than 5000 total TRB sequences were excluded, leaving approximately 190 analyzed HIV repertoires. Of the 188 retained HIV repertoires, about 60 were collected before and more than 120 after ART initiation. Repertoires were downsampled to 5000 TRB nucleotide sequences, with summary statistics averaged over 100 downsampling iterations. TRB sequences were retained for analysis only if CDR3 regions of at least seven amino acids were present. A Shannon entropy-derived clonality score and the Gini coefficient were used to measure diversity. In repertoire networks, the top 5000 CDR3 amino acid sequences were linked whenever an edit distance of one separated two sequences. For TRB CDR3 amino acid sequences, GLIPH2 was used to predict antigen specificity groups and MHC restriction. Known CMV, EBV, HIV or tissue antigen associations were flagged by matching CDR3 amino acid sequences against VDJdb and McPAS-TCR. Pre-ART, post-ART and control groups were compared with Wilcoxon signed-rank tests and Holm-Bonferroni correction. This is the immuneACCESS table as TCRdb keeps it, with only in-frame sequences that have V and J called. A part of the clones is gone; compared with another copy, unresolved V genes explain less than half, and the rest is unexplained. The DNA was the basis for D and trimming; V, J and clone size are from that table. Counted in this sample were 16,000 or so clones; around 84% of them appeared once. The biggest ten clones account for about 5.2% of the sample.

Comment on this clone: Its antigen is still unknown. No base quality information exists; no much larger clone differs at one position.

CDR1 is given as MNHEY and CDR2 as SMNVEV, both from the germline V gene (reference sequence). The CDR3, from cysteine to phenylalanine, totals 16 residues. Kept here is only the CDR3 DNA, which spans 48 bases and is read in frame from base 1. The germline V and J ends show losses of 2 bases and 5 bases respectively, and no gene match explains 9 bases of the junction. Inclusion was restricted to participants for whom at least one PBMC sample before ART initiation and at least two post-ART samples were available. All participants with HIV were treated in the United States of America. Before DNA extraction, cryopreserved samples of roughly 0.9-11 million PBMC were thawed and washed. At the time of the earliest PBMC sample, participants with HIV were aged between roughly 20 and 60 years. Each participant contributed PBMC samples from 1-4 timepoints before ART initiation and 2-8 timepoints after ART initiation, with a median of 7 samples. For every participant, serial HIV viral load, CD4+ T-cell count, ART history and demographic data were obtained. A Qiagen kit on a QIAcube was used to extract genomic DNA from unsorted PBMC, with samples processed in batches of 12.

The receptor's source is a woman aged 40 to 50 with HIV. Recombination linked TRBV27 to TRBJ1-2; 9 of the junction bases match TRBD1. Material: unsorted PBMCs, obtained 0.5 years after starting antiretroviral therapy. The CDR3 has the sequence CASSLAGQGLTYGYTF. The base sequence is TGTGCCAGCAGTTTAGCGGGACAGGGACTCACTTATGGCTACACCTTC.